This passage covers 14 T cell receptor beta chains from one sample sequenced in a study of cytomegalovirus exposure and HLA in healthy donors. Data came from immunoSEQ multiplex PCR; TCRdb stores just in-frame clones and leaves some out. In the table there are fewer than 250,000 clones, more than 75% of which are singletons. Sample: PBMCs. These receptor sequences come from a young woman in good health and CMV-seronegative.

This chain links TRBV18 with TRBJ1-5, with 7 positions matching TRBD1. This CDR3 contains 14 residues. CDR1 is KGHSH, CDR2 LQKENI, per germline. The V and J ends lost 4 bases and 5 bases, in that order; junction bases with no gene match: 5. DNA for the CDR3: TGTGCCAGCTCACAAGTCACAGGGGATCAGCCCCAGCATTTT. Residues: CASSQVTGDQPQHF.

This clone was observed once. The chain carries TRBV5-1 and TRBJ2-7; TRBD2 aligns across 12 bases. The V gene end was trimmed by 5 bases and the J gene end by 6 bases; junction bases not matched to a gene: 12. The length of the CDR3 is 16 residues. Germline-derived CDR1 and CDR2 are SGHRS and YFSETQ. The CDR3 DNA sequence: TGCGCCAGCAGGCAACTATCTAGCGGGAGGGCCGCCGAGCAGTACTTC. It codes for CASRQLSSGRAAEQYF.

The rearrangement uses TRBV11-2 and TRBJ1-6; a possible D gene is TRBD1 (5 bases). Germline V lookup: CDR1 SGHAT, CDR2 FQNNGV. The CDR3 extends over 14 amino acids. V lost 0 bases to trimming and J lost 10 bases, with 10 bases between them. Here the CDR3 reads CASSLDRARSPLHF. The CDR3 bases are TGTGCCAGCAGCTTAGACAGGGCAAGGTCACCCCTCCACTTT.

A few counts support this clone. The J gene is TRBJ2-4, the V gene TRBV6-4; 10 bases are shared with TRBD2. CDR1 and CDR2 (germline): MRHNA, SNTAGT. V gave up 3 bases and J gave up 5 bases; unmatched junction bases: 7. This CDR3 spans 16 amino acids. CDR3 nucleotide sequence: TGTGCCAGCAGTGATGGAAGCGGGGGGGCCCAAAACATTCAGTACTTC. Its protein product is CASSDGSGGAQNIQYF.

The chain links TRBV27 to TRBJ1-5; 8 bases match TRBD1. The length of the CDR3 is 13 residues. J gave up 6 bases and V 5 bases, and 3 bases lay outside the gene matches. The germline gives CDR1 MNHEY, CDR2 SMNVEV (reference sequence). CDR3 residues: CASSQDRGQPQHF. DNA for the CDR3: TGTGCCAGCAGTCAAGACAGGGGTCAGCCCCAGCATTTT.

V and J are TRBV4-1 and TRBJ1-5; unclear D gene. The germline V gene has CDR1 MGHRA and CDR2 YSYEKL. Trimming left V 0 bases short and J 1 base short, with 10 bases between. This CDR3 has 16 amino acids. This chain's CDR3 is CASSQEGRGSNQPQHF. DNA for the CDR3: TGCGCCAGCAGCCAAGAGGGCCGGGGAAGCAATCAGCCCCAGCATTTT.

This clone was observed a single time. The chain couples TRBV9 to TRBJ1-3; 9 bases map to TRBD1. Germline V CDR1 and CDR2: SGDLS, YYNGEE. This CDR3 comprises 18 residues. After removal of 4 bases from V and 5 bases from J, the junction contained 16 bases not matched to a gene. The CDR3 is CASSLSNAGTGYRNTIYF. DNA for the CDR3: TGTGCCAGCAGCCTCTCCAATGCCGGGACAGGGTACCGAAACACCATATATTTT. Together with reference TRBV9 and TRBJ1-3, the CDR3 gives the full variable domain: DSGVTQTPKHLITATGQRVTLRCSPRSGDLSVYWYQQSLDQGLQFLIQYYNGEERAKGNILERFSAQQFPDLHSELNLSSLELGDSALYFCASSLSNAGTGYRNTIYFGEGSWLTVV.

The chain has TRBV27 and TRBJ1-4; the D gene is possibly TRBD1 (5 bases). With 2 bases removed from V and 4 bases from J, the gap between germline ends came to 17 bases. There are 17 residues in the CDR3. In germline, CDR1 is MNHEY, CDR2 SMNVEV (reference sequence). The CDR3 bases are TGTGCCAGCAGTTTACACAGGCCAGGTTCGTTTAATGAAAAACTGTTTTTT. Translation gives CASSLHRPGSFNEKLFF.

This sequence joins TRBV5-1 and TRBJ1-1; 7 positions agree with TRBD1. CDR3 size: 15 residues. J lost 1 base, V lost 0 bases, and 3 bases had no gene match. CDR1 and CDR2 (germline): SGHRS, YFSETQ. As DNA, the CDR3 is TGCGCCAGCAGCTTGGTGGGACAGCAGAACACTGAAGCTTTCTTT. This translates into CASSLVGQQNTEAFF.

The count of this clone is one. The V call is TRBV13, the J call TRBJ2-2; a possible D gene is TRBD1 (6 bases). Looked up from germline, CDR1 is PRHDT and CDR2 is FYEKMQ (reference sequence). The CDR3 has 16 residues. V was clipped by 2 bases and J by 6 bases, with 16 bases between them. DNA of the CDR3: TGTGCCAGCAGCTTAACCTCTCCAGGGGCTGCCGGGGAGCTGTTTTTT. Translating it yields CASSLTSPGAAGELFF.

The chain carries TRBV5-1 and TRBJ2-7, with 9 positions matching TRBD2. Germline assignment: CDR1 SGHRS and CDR2 YFSETQ. The CDR3 consists of 17 residues. Trimming cost V 2 bases and J 0 bases; bases outside gene matches: 9. This CDR3 is CASSFDLAGLSSYEQYF. The CDR3 DNA reads as TGCGCCAGCAGCTTCGACCTAGCGGGACTAAGCTCCTACGAGCAGTACTTC.

The V call is TRBV5-6, the J call TRBJ1-1; D remains ambiguous. The CDR3 is made up of 16 amino acids. Looked up from germline, CDR1 is SGHDT and CDR2 is YYEEEE. The V end was cut by 1 base, the J end by 2 bases, with 15 bases between. The CDR3 sequence is CASSLLREMRNTEAFF. The CDR3 nucleotides read TGTGCCAGCAGCTTGCTCCGAGAGATGCGAAACACTGAAGCTTTCTTT.

The V call is TRBV6-5, the J call TRBJ2-7, with a possible D match to TRBD1 (5 bases). The germline gives CDR1 MNHEY, CDR2 SVGAGI. V gave up 10 bases and J gave up 5 bases, with 21 bases separating them. The CDR3 has 14 amino acids. This CDR3 is CATRQGAVVDEQYF. DNA of the CDR3: TGTGCCACACGCCAAGGGGCTGTCGTTGACGAGCAGTACTTC.

CDR3 sequence reads: CASTHPPGQGARGEAFF. Here the CDR3 DNA reads TGCGCCAGCACCCATCCCCCCGGACAGGGGGCTCGTGGTGAAGCTTTCTTT. The chain combines TRBV5-1 with TRBJ1-1, with TRBD1 matching over 11 bases. This CDR3 region has 17 residues. V was pared by 6 bases and J by 7 bases, with 17 bases of the junction left unmatched. In germline, CDR1 is SGHRS, CDR2 YFSETQ.